This record covers a single T cell receptor (beta chain). Antigen specificity is unknown. The entry originates in a study of shared clonotypes between healthy human individuals. General study points: Sampling involved blood alone; tissue repertoires likely differ.

The germline gives CDR1 LNHNV, CDR2 YYDKDF (reference sequence). Trimming left V 2 bases short and J 1 base short, with 9 bases between. The CDR3 totals 14 residues. A deep-level run was used for the assay. This table comes from immunoSEQ multiplex PCR, and its TCRdb copy is limited to in-frame clones, with some not included. This sample has 490,000 or so clones, with 75% to 85% found just once. The sequence derives from a woman aged 35 to 49 in good health. Some clones in this sample may be carry-over from other donors' samples. The sequenced sample consisted of PBMCs. The chain employs TRBV15 and TRBJ2-7, with D perhaps matching TRBD1 (5 bases). The CDR3 DNA reads as TGTGCCACCAGCAGAACGACAGTTTCCTACGAGCAGTACTTC. This gives the protein CATSRTTVSYEQYF.